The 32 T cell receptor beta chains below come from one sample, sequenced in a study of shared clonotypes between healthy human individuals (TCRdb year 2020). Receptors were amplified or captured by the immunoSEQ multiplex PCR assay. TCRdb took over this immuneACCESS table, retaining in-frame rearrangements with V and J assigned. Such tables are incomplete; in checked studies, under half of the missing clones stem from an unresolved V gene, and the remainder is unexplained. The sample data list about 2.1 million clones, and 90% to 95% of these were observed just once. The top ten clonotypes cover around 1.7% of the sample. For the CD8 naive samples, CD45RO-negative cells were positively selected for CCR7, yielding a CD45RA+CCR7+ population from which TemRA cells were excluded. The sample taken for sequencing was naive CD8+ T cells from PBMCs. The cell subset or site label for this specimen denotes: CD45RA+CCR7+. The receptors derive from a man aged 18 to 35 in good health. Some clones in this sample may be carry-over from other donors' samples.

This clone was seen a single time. The CDR3 loop reads CSVVGPRSRRRGQETQYF. The DNA of the CDR3 is TGCAGCGTCGTGGGACCCAGGAGTAGAAGGCGGGGGCAAGAGACCCAGTACTTC. The chain carries TRBV29-1 and TRBJ2-5, with 7 nucleotides matching TRBD2. The CDR3 consists of 18 residues. V dropped 6 bases and J dropped 2; count of bases not matched to a gene: 21. Germline CDR1 and CDR2: SQVTM and ANQGSEA.

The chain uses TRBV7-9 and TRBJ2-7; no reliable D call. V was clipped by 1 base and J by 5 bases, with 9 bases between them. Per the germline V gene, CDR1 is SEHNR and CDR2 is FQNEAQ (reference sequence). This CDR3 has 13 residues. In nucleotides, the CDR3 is TGTGCCAGCAGCTTAGTCGGAGTCAACGAGCAGTACTTC. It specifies CASSLVGVNEQYF.

The CDR3 sequence is CASSIAPEGLNEQYF. In nucleotides, the CDR3 is TGTGCCAGTAGTATCGCCCCTGAGGGGCTGAACGAGCAGTACTTC. This chain links TRBV19 with TRBJ2-7; D is possibly TRBD1 or TRBD2 (5 bases each). CDR3 length: 15 residues. Germline CDR1 reads LNHDA; CDR2 reads SQIVND (reference sequence). V lost 3 bases, J lost 5 bases, and 17 bases lay in between.

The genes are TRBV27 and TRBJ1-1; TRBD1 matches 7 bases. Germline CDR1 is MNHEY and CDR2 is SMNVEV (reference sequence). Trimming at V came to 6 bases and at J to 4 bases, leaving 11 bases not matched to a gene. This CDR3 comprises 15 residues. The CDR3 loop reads CASRTQGQKVTEAFF. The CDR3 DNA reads TGTGCCAGCAGGACCCAGGGACAGAAGGTCACTGAAGCTTTCTTT.

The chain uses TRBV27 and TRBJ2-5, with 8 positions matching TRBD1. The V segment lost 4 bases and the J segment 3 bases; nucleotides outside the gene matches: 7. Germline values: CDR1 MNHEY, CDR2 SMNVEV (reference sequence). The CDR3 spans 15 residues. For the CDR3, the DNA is TGTGCCAGCAGTTACCTAGGGACAGGAGAAGAGACCCAGTACTTC. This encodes CASSYLGTGEETQYF.

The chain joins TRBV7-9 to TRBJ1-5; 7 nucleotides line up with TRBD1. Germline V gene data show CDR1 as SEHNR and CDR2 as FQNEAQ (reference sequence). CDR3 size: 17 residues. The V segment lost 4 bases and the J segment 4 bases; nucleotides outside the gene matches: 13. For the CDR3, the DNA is TGTGCCAGCAGCTCAGGGACAGCTACCTTGCAAAATCAGCCCCAGCATTTT. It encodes CASSSGTATLQNQPQHF.

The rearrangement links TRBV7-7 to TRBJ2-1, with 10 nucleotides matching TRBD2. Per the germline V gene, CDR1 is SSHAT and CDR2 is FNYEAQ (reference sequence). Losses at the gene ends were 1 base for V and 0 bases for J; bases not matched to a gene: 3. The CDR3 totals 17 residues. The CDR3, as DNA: TGTGCCAGCAGCTTAGGGTCTAGCGGGAGCTCCTACAATGAGCAGTTCTTC. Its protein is CASSLGSSGSSYNEQFF.

The CDR3 sequence is CASSQGTGGGNTIYF. The CDR3, as DNA: TGCGCCAGCAGCCAAGGGACCGGGGGAGGAAACACCATATATTTT. This chain connects TRBV4-1 to TRBJ1-3; a weak D match, TRBD1 (5 bases). The germline V gene encodes CDR1 MGHRA and CDR2 YSYEKL. The CDR3 has 15 amino acids. V lost 1 base and J 4 bases, leaving 11 bases between the germline ends.

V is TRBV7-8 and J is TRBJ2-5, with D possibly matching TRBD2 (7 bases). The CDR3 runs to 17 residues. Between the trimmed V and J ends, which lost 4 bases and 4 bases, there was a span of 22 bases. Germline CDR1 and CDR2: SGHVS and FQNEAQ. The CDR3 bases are TGTGCCAGCAGCTCAGTGTGGGGGGGGCCAAGAGGAGAGACCCAGTACTTC. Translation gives CASSSVWGGPRGETQYF.

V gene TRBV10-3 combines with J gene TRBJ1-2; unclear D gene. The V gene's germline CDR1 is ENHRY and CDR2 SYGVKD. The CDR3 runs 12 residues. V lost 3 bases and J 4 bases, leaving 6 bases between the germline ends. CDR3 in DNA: TGTGCCATCAGTGAAAAAGGCTATGGCTACACCTTC. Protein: CAISEKGYGYTF.

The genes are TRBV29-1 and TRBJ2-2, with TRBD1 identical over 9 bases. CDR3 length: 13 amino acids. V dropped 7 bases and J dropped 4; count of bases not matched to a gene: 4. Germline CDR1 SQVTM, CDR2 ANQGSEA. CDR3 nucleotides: TGCAGCGGGACAGGGGCGGGCACCGGGGAGCTGTTTTTT. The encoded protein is CSGTGAGTGELFF.

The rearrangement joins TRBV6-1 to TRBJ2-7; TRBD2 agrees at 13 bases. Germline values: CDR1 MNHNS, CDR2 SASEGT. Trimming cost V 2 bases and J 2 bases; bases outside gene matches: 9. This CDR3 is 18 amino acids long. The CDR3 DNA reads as TGTGCCAGCAGTGAACGAGGACTAGCGGGAGAATCCCCCTACGAGCAGTACTTC. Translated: CASSERGLAGESPYEQYF.

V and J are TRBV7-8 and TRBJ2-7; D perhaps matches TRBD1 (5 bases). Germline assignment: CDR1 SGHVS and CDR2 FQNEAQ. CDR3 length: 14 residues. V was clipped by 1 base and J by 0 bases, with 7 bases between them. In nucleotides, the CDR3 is TGTGCCAGCAGCTTAGTAGGGGACTCCTACGAGCAGTACTTC. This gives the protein CASSLVGDSYEQYF. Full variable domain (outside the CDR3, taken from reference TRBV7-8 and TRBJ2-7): GAGVSQSPRYKVAKRGQDVALRCDPISGHVSLFWYQQALGQGPEFLTYFQNEAQLDKSGLPSDRFFAERPEGSVSTLKIQRTQQEDSAVYLCASSLVGDSYEQYFGPGTRLTVT.

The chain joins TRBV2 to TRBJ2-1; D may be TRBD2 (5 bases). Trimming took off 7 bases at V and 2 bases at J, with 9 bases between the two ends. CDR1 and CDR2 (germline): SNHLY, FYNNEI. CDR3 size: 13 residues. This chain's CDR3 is CASNGIAYNEQFF. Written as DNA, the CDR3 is TGTGCCAGCAACGGGATCGCCTACAATGAGCAGTTCTTC.

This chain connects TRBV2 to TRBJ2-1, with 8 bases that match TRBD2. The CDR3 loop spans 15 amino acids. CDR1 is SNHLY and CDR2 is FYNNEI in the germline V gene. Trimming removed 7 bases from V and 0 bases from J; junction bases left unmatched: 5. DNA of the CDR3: TGTGCCAGCATGTATAGCGGGAACTCCTACAATGAGCAGTTCTTC. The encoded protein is CASMYSGNSYNEQFF.

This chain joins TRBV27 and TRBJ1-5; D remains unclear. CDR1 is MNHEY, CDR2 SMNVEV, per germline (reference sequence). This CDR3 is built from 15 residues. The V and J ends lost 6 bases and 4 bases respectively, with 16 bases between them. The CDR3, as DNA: TGTGCCAGCAGGCCAAATGGACTGCCTAATCAGCCCCAGCATTTT. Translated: CASRPNGLPNQPQHF.

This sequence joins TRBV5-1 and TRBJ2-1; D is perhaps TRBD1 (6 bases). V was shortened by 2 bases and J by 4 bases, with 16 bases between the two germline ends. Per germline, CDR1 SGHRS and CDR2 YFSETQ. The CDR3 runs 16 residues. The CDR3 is CASSLASGTRYNEQFF. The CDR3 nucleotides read TGCGCCAGCAGCTTAGCGTCCGGGACACGTTACAATGAGCAGTTCTTC.

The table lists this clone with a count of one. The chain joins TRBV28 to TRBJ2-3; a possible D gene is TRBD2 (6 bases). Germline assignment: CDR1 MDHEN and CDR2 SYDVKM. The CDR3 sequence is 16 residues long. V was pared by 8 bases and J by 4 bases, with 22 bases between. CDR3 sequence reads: CASGTPKERAADTQYF. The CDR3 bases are TGTGCCAGCGGGACCCCCAAGGAGCGGGCAGCAGATACGCAGTATTTT. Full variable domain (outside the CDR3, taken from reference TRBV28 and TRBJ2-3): DVKVTQSSRYLVKRTGEKVFLECVQDMDHENMFWYRQDPGLGLRLIYFSYDVKMKEKGDIPEGYSVSREKKERFSLILESASTNQTSMYLCASGTPKERAADTQYFGPGTRLTVL.

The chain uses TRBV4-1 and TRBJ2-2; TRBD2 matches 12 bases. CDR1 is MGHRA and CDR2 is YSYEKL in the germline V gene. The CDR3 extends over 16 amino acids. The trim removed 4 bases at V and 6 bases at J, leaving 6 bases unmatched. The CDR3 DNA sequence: TGCGCCAGCAGCCGGGGACTAGCGGGTACCGCCGGGGAGCTGTTTTTT. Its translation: CASSRGLAGTAGELFF.

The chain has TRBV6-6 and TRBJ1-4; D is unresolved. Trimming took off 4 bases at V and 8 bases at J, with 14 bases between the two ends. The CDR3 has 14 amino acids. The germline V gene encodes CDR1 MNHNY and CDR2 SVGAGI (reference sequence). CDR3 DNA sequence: TGTGCCAGCAGTTTCCTCCCGATGGAAGAAAAACTGTTTTTT. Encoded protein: CASSFLPMEEKLFF.

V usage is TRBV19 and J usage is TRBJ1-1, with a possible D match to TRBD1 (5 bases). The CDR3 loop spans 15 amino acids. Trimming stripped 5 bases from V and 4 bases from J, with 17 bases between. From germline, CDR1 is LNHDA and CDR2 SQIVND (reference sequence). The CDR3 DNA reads TGTGCCAGTAGTGGGGCTTGGGGCTGGACCACTGAAGCTTTCTTT. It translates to CASSGAWGWTTEAFF. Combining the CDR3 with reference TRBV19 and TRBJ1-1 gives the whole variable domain DGGITQSPKYLFRKEGQNVTLSCEQNLNHDAMYWYRQDPGQGLRLIYYSQIVNDFQKGDIAEGYSVSREKKESFPLTVTSAQKNPTAFYLCASSGAWGWTTEAFFGQGTRLTVV.

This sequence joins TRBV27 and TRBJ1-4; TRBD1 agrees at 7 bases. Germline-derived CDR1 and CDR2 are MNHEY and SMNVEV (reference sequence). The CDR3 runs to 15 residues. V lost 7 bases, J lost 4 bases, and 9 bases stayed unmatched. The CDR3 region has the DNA TGTGCCAGCACTACACTAGGACAGGTTAATGAAAAACTGTTTTTT. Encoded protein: CASTTLGQVNEKLFF. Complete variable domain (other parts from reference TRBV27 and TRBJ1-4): EAQVTQNPRYLITVTGKKLTVTCSQNMNHEYMSWYRQDPGLGLRQIYYSMNVEVTDKGDVPEGYKVSRKEKRNFPLILESPSPNQTSLYFCASTTLGQVNEKLFFGSGTQLSVL.

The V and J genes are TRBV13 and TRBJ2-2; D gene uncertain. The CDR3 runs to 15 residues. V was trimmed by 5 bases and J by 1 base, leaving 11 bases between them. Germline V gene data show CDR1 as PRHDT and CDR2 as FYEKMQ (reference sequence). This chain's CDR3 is CASSPNGVNTGELFF. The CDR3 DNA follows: TGTGCCAGCAGCCCTAATGGGGTGAACACCGGGGAGCTGTTTTTT.

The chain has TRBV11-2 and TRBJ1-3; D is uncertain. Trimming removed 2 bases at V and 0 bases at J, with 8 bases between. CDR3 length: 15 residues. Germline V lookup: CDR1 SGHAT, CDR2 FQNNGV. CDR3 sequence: CASSLRYTSGNTIYF. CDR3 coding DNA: TGTGCCAGCAGCTTACGGTATACCTCTGGAAACACCATATATTTT.

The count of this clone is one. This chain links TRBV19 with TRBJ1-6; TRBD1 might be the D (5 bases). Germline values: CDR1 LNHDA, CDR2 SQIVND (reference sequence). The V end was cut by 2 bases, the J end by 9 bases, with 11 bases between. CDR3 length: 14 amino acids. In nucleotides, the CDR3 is TGTGCCAGTAGTATATTTGCAGACAGTTCACCCCTCCACTTT. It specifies CASSIFADSSPLHF. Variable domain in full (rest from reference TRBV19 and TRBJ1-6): DGGITQSPKYLFRKEGQNVTLSCEQNLNHDAMYWYRQDPGQGLRLIYYSQIVNDFQKGDIAEGYSVSREKKESFPLTVTSAQKNPTAFYLCASSIFADSSPLHFGNGTRLTVT.

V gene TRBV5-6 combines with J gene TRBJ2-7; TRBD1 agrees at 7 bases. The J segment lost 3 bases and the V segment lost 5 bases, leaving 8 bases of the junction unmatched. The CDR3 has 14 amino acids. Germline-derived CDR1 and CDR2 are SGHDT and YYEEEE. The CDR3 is CASSLTGQSYEQYF. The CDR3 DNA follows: TGTGCCAGCAGTCTTACGGGACAGAGCTACGAGCAGTACTTC.

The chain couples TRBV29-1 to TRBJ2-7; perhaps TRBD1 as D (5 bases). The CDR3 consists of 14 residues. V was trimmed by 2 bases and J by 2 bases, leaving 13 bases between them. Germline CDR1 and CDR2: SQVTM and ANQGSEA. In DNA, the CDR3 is TGCAGCGTTGAATCAATGACAGACCCCTACGAGCAGTACTTC. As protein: CSVESMTDPYEQYF.

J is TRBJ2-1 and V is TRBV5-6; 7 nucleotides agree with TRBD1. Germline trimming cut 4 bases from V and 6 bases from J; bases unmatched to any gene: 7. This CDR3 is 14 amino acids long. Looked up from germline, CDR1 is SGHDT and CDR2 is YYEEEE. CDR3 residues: CASSTTGWGNEQFF. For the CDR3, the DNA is TGTGCCAGCAGCACGACAGGGTGGGGCAATGAGCAGTTCTTC.

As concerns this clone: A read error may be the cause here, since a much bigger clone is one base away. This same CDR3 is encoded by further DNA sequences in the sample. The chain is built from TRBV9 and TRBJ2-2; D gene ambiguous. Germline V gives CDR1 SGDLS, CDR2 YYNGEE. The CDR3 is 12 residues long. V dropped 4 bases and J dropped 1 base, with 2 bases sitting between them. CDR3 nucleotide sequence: TGTGCCAGCAGCAAGAACACCGGGGAGCTGTTTTTT. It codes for CASSKNTGELFF.

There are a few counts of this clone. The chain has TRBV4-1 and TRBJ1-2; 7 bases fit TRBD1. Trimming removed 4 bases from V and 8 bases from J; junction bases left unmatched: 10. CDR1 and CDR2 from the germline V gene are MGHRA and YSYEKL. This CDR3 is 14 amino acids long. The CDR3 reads CASSPGTVDFGYTF. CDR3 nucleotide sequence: TGCGCCAGCAGCCCGGGGACAGTTGATTTCGGCTACACCTTC.

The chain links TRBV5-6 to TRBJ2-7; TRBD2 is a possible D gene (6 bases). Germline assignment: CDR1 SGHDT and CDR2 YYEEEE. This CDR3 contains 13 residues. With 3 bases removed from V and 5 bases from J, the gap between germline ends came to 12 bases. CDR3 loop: CASSYPAGNEQYF. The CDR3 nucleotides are TGTGCCAGCAGCTACCCTGCGGGGAACGAGCAGTACTTC.

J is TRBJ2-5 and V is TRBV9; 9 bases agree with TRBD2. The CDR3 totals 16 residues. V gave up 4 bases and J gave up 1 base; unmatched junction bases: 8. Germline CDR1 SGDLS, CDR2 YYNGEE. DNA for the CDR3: TGTGCCAGCAGCACCTATAGCGGGAGAGGCCAAGAGACCCAGTACTTC. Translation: CASSTYSGRGQETQYF.